Shown below are 19 T cell receptor beta chains from a single sample sequenced in a study of T-cell memory formation after mild COVID-19. Each CDR3 protein gets one entry after TCRdb re-called the 5' RACE reads with MiXCR. The data contain hundreds of thousands of distinct CDR3 sequences, roughly 13% of them singletons. Sequencing was carried out using PBMCs or a T cell subset sorted from them (not recorded which). These receptors were taken from a young man who had mild COVID-19 (a few samples of this study predate the infection). Cell type and time point are not known.

The gene calls are TRBV7-2 and TRBJ1-4; D unresolved. The V and J ends lost 5 bases and 8 bases respectively, with 15 bases between them. Germline CDR1 SGHTA, CDR2 FQGNSA. The CDR3 loop spans 14 amino acids. CDR3 DNA sequence: TGTGCCAGCAGCGTCGACTGGGGTGAGGAAAAACTGTTTTTT. Translated, it gives CASSVDWGEEKLFF.

V and J are TRBV4-1 and TRBJ1-3; D may be TRBD1 (6 bases). The CDR3 contains 16 residues. Germline loops: CDR1 MGHRA, CDR2 YSYEKL. V dropped 3 bases and J dropped 0 bases, with 12 bases sitting between them. CDR3 DNA: TGCGCCAGCAGCCATGGGACACGAAGCTCTGGAAACACCATATATTTT. This translates into CASSHGTRSSGNTIYF.

This clonotype was counted at least ten times. V gene TRBV29-1 combines with J gene TRBJ2-3; weak D call: TRBD1 (6 bases). This CDR3 spans 14 amino acids. Germline V CDR1 and CDR2: SQVTM, ANQGSEA. Between the trimmed V and J ends, which lost 2 bases and 0 bases, there was a span of 9 bases. CDR3 in DNA: TGCAGCGTTGAAAGGGACACGAGCACAGATACGCAGTATTTT. Amino acids: CSVERDTSTDTQYF.

The chain links TRBV7-8 to TRBJ1-5, with TRBD1 as a possible D gene (5 bases). Germline-derived CDR1 and CDR2 are SGHVS and FQNEAQ. The CDR3 contains 12 residues. Trimming shortened V by 7 bases and J by 7 bases, and 11 bases separated the two germline ends. CDR3 coding DNA: TGTGCCAGCACCCAAGGGGAACAGCCCCAGCATTTT. It is translated as CASTQGEQPQHF.

This clonotype appeared a few times. The CDR3 sequence: CASSQVKGNEQFF. CDR3 bases: TGTGCCAGCAGCCAAGTGAAGGGCAATGAGCAGTTCTTC. The V call is TRBV14, the J call TRBJ2-1; D gene uncertain. Germline-derived CDR1 and CDR2 are SGHDN and FVKESK. Trimming took 1 base from V and 6 from J, leaving 7 bases between them. This CDR3 has 13 residues.

This clonotype has a count of ten or more. The genes are TRBV12-3 or TRBV12-4 and TRBJ1-1, with a possible D match to TRBD1 (5 bases). The length of the CDR3 is 12 residues. The V and J ends lost 6 bases and 5 bases respectively, with 10 bases between them. CDR3: CASSFGGTEAFF. The CDR3 coding sequence is TGTGCCAGCAGCTTCGGGGGGACTGAAGCTTTCTTT.

This clonotype showed up many times. The J gene is TRBJ2-2, the V gene TRBV9; D uncertain. V was clipped by 4 bases and J by 5 bases, with 6 bases between them. CDR3 size: 12 residues. The germline V gene encodes CDR1 SGDLS and CDR2 YYNGEE. The CDR3 region is CASSPSTGELFF. The CDR3 DNA follows: TGTGCCAGCAGCCCTTCTACCGGGGAGCTGTTTTTT.

The rearrangement links TRBV7-8 to TRBJ2-7; 7 nucleotides agree with TRBD2. CDR3 length: 15 residues. V lost 5 bases and J lost 3; bases outside the gene matches: 10. Germline loops: CDR1 SGHVS, CDR2 FQNEAQ. Here the CDR3 reads CASSTSGASLYEQYF. The CDR3 nucleotides are TGTGCCAGCAGCACCAGCGGGGCGAGTCTCTACGAGCAGTACTTC.

The chain links TRBV6-1 to TRBJ1-2, with a weak D call TRBD1 (6 bases). Germline CDR1 and CDR2: MNHNS and SASEGT. V was pared by 7 bases and J by 6 bases, with 12 bases between. The CDR3 sequence is 12 residues long. Here the CDR3 DNA reads TGTGCCAGCAAAAACAGGGAGCATGGCTACACCTTC. Translating gives CASKNREHGYTF.

The CDR3 spells CASRPDLGGELFF. The DNA for the CDR3 is TGTGCCAGCAGACCGGACTTAGGCGGGGAGCTGTTTTTT. The rearrangement joins TRBV6-5 to TRBJ2-2, with D perhaps matching TRBD2 (5 bases). The CDR3 length is 13 residues. Per germline, CDR1 MNHEY and CDR2 SVGAGI. The germline V and J ends were trimmed by 6 bases and 7 bases, with 12 bases remaining between them.

The rearrangement uses TRBV6-5 and TRBJ2-5; weak D call: TRBD2 (6 bases). V lost 0 bases, J lost 1 base, and 12 bases lay in between. Germline V gene lookup returns CDR1 MNHEY and CDR2 SVGAGI. The CDR3 is made up of 16 amino acids. As DNA, the CDR3 is TGTGCCAGCAGTTACTCGTCGGGCGGGACCCAAGAGACCCAGTACTTC. This gives the protein CASSYSSGGTQETQYF.

This clonotype has just a few counts. V usage is TRBV7-2 and J usage is TRBJ2-1; TRBD1 matches 7 bases. CDR3 size: 14 residues. Germline V gene lookup returns CDR1 SGHTA and CDR2 FQGNSA. Germline trimming cut 5 bases from V and 6 bases from J; bases unmatched to any gene: 7. DNA for the CDR3: TGTGCCAGCAGCGAGGGACAGCCCACCAATGAGCAGTTCTTC. Translating gives CASSEGQPTNEQFF.

This clonotype was detected ten times or more. This chain connects TRBV5-1 to TRBJ2-7, with TRBD1 identical over 10 bases. The CDR3 contains 14 residues. Germline V gene lookup returns CDR1 SGHRS and CDR2 YFSETQ. The V and J ends lost 4 bases and 3 bases, in that order; junction bases with no gene match: 4. The CDR3 DNA is TGCGCCAGCAGCATCCGGGACAGGGGCTACGAGCAGTACTTC. It is translated as CASSIRDRGYEQYF.

The J gene is TRBJ2-2, the V gene TRBV4-3; possible D gene TRBD1, 6 bases. The CDR3 extends over 14 amino acids. Germline lookup yields CDR1 LGHNA and CDR2 YSLEER. The ends were cut back, 3 bases at V and 5 bases at J, with 10 bases in the middle. The CDR3 region has the DNA TGCGCCAGCAGCCAGCACAGGGATACCGGGGAGCTGTTTTTT. Translating it yields CASSQHRDTGELFF.

This chain connects TRBV4-3 to TRBJ2-2; maybe TRBD1 (6 bases). CDR3 length: 14 amino acids. In germline, CDR1 is LGHNA, CDR2 YSLEER. The V and J ends lost 4 bases and 7 bases respectively, with 13 bases between them. CDR3 sequence (DNA): TGCGCCAGCAGCCCACGACAGGTTAACGGGGAGCTGTTTTTT. Its protein product is CASSPRQVNGELFF.

This clonotype was detected a few times. This rearrangement joins TRBV6-5 to TRBJ1-6; TRBD1 might be the D (5 bases). This CDR3 is 14 amino acids long. V lost 5 bases to trimming and J lost 7 bases, with 12 bases between them. The germline CDR1 and CDR2 sequences are MNHEY and SVGAGI. The CDR3 spells CASSGDSSNSPLHF. In nucleotides, the CDR3 is TGTGCCAGCAGTGGCGACAGCTCAAATTCACCCCTCCACTTT.

This clonotype was observed a few times. J is TRBJ2-4 and V is TRBV12-3 or TRBV12-4, with a possible D match to TRBD2 (6 bases). This CDR3 comprises 13 residues. Trimming pared 4 bases from V and 8 bases from J, leaving 12 bases between. For the CDR3, the DNA is TGTGCCAGCAGTTATCCCGGGGGTGACATTCAGTACTTC. Residues: CASSYPGGDIQYF.

This clonotype was seen a handful of times. This rearrangement joins TRBV5-1 to TRBJ1-1; the match to TRBD1 covers 9 bases. The CDR3 loop spans 15 amino acids. In germline, CDR1 is SGHRS, CDR2 YFSETQ. After removal of 6 bases from V and 5 bases from J, the junction contained 11 bases not matched to a gene. The CDR3 DNA reads as TGCGCCAGCAATCGGGACAGGGTGGGTGAAACTGAAGCTTTCTTT. Translation: CASNRDRVGETEAFF.

This clonotype was detected many times. The chain recombines TRBV4-2 with TRBJ1-1, with D possibly matching TRBD1 (5 bases). Deletions cut 3 bases from V and 1 base from J, with 9 bases between. Germline V CDR1 and CDR2: LGHNA, YNFKEQ. This CDR3 is 14 amino acids long. The CDR3, as DNA: TGTGCCAGCAGCCACTTAGACAGGAACACTGAAGCTTTCTTT. This codes for CASSHLDRNTEAFF.